This T cell receptor beta chain came from a study of blood T cell repertoires in COVID-19. Looking at the study overall: COVID-19 samples collected from the United States, Italy and Spain covered acute and convalescent phases. PBMCs, B-cell-depleted T cells, or T cells were the source of the cDNA or gDNA that made up the material.

In the study's own analysis: Researchers report that nucleated cell counts were estimated from reference gene primer amplification. Clones were sequenced by immunoSEQ multiplex PCR, and TCRdb holds only the in-frame ones, with some missing. Clone size and the V and J calls come from that table; the DNA yielded D and trimming. The table has roughly 410,000 clones, around 87% seen once; the top ten hold about 2.1%. The Seattle site enrolled patients during active infection and followed them longitudinally. The sample taken for sequencing was peripheral blood. The sequence was obtained from a woman aged 55-69 years with COVID-19, enrolled during active disease.

The CDR3 sequence: CASSEGGRRRGNTIYF. The CDR3 DNA reads TGTGCCAGCAGTGAAGGAGGCAGGAGGCGCGGAAACACCATATATTTT. The gene calls are TRBV25-1 and TRBJ1-3; D ambiguous. Germline CDR1 MGHDK, CDR2 SYGVNS. Between the trimmed V and J ends, which lost 2 bases and 4 bases, there was a span of 15 bases. The CDR3 extends over 16 amino acids.